What follows are 5 T cell receptor beta chains derived from one specimen sequenced in a study of blood T cell repertoires in COVID-19. TCRdb keeps only in-frame clones here, not all; method: immunoSEQ multiplex PCR. The sample includes 25,000 to 35,000 clones, about 80% of them seen just once. Sequenced input: peripheral blood. All receptors derive from a woman in her 70s with acute or convalescent COVID-19.

The chain joins TRBV7-8 to TRBJ2-7; 11 nucleotides line up with TRBD2. Germline CDR1 and CDR2: SGHVS and FQNEAQ. The CDR3 has 15 amino acids. Trimming removed 2 bases from V and 2 bases from J; junction bases left unmatched: 2. The CDR3 region has the DNA TGTGCCAGCAGCTTAACTAGCGGGGGCACCTACGAGCAGTACTTC. The encoded protein is CASSLTSGGTYEQYF.

This chain connects TRBV4-2 to TRBJ2-1, with 13 bases identical to TRBD2. This CDR3 has 16 residues. Germline CDR1 reads LGHNA; CDR2 reads YNFKEQ. The J segment lost 6 bases and the V segment lost 4 bases, leaving 6 bases of the junction unmatched. The chain's CDR3 is CASSPQRLAGGNEQFF. DNA of the CDR3: TGTGCCAGCAGCCCCCAGAGACTAGCGGGGGGCAATGAGCAGTTCTTC.

The chain uses TRBV5-4 and TRBJ2-7; D unresolved. Germline assignment: CDR1 SGHNT and CDR2 YYREEE (reference sequence). The CDR3 is 15 amino acids. Trimming left V 2 bases short and J 3 bases short, with 15 bases between. CDR3 loop: CASSFRGAAIYEQYF. The CDR3 nucleotides are TGTGCCAGCAGCTTTCGAGGAGCCGCGATCTACGAGCAGTACTTC. Variable domain in full (rest from reference TRBV5-4 and TRBJ2-7): ETGVTQSPTHLIKTRGQQVTLRCSSQSGHNTVSWYQQALGQGPQFIFQYYREEENGRGNFPPRFSGLQFPNYSSELNVNALELDDSALYLCASSFRGAAIYEQYFGPGTRLTVT.

V gene TRBV28 combines with J gene TRBJ1-1, with 8 bases aligning to TRBD1. Germline CDR1 and CDR2: MDHEN and SYDVKM. Trimming took 4 bases from V and 5 from J; bases not matched to a gene: 9. The CDR3 consists of 15 residues. CDR3 sequence reads: CASSSRTGWGTEAFF. DNA of the CDR3: TGTGCCAGCAGTTCCCGGACAGGGTGGGGGACTGAAGCTTTCTTT.

The gene calls are TRBV5-1 and TRBJ2-3, with TRBD2 matching over 12 bases. CDR1 is SGHRS and CDR2 is YFSETQ in the germline V gene. CDR3 length equals 15 residues. Trimming at V came to 0 bases and at J to 9 bases, leaving 5 bases not matched to a gene. As DNA, the CDR3 is TGCGCCAGCAGCTTGGAAGTGACTAGCGGGGGAACGCAGTATTTT. Protein product: CASSLEVTSGGTQYF.